This section outlines one TCR beta chain sequence together with its context. The antigen remains undetermined. Sequenced by immunoSEQ multiplex PCR; TCRdb stores in-frame clones only, minus some. Of about 150,000 clones listed, 70% to 80% are singletons. This entry is derived from a study of cytotoxic CD8 clonotypes in ibrutinib-treated CLL. Background on the study: The average sample held roughly 250,000 productive templates and 91,000 or so productive rearrangements. The study's findings and limits: T-cell clonality at baseline went above that of age-matched healthy donors and rose and fell with circulating CD8+ T-cell counts.

The source of approximately 1.9 micrograms of genomic DNA for TCR beta libraries was cryopreserved PBMCs. This TCR derives from a human donor with chronic lymphocytic leukemia. The specimen was PBMCs, collected after 24 months of ibrutinib treatment.

CDR3 in DNA: TGTGCCAGCACCCTCGGGACAGCCGAGAATGAGCAGTTCTTC. The encoded protein is CASTLGTAENEQFF. The V gene is TRBV7-8, the J gene TRBJ2-1, with TRBD1 matching 7 bases. Germline CDR1 SGHVS, CDR2 FQNEAQ. The junction had 10 bases not matched to a gene; V was cut back by 7 bases and J by 7 bases. The CDR3 runs 14 residues.